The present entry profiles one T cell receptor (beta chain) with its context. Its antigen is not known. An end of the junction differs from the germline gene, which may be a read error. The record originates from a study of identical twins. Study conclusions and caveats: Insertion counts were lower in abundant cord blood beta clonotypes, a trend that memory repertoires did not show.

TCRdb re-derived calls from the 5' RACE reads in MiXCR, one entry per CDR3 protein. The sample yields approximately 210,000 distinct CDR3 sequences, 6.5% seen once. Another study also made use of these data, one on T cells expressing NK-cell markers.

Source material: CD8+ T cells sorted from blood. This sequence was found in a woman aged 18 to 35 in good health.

The CDR3: CASSQVIGKGITEASF. Here the CDR3 DNA reads TGCGCCAGCAGCCAAGTCATTGGTAAGGGGATCACTGAAGCTTCCTTT. The chain has TRBV4-1 and TRBJ1-1, with TRBD1 as a possible D gene (5 bases). The CDR3 length is 16 residues. The germline V gene encodes CDR1 MGHRA and CDR2 YSYEKL.